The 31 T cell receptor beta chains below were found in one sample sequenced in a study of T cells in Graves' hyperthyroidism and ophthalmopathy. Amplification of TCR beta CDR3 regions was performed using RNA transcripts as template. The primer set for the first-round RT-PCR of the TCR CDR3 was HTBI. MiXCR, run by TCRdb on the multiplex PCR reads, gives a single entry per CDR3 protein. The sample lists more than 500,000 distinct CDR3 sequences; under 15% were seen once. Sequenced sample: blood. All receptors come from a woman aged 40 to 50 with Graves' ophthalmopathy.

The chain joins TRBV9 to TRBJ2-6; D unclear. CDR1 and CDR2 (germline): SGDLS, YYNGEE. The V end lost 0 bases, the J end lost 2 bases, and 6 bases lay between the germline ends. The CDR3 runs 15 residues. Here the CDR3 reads CASSVEGAGANVLTF. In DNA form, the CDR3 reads TGTGCCAGCAGCGTAGAAGGAGCTGGGGCCAACGTCCTGACTTTC.

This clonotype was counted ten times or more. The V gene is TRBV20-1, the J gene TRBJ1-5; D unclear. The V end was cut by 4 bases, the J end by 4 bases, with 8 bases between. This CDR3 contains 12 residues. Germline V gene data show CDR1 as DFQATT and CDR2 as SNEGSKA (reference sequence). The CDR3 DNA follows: TGCAGTGCTATCTGGGGTAATCAGCCCCAGCATTTT. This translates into CSAIWGNQPQHF.

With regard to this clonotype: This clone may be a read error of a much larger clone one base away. CDR3 sequence reads: CASSFPDARDREFSDNEQFF. The CDR3 DNA follows: TGTGCCAGCAGCTTTCCCGACGCCCGGGACAGGGAGTTCTCGGACAATGAGCAGTTCTTC. The chain employs TRBV12-3 or TRBV12-4 and TRBJ2-1, with TRBD1 matching over 9 bases. The CDR3 runs 20 residues. Germline trimming cut 6 bases from V and 5 bases from J; bases unmatched to any gene: 23.

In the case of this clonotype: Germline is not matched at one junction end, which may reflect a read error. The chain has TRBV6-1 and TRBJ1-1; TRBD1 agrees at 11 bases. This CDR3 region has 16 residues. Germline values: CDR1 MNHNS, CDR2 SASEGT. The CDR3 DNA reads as TGTACCAGCTCATCGGGGACAGGGGGTATGAACACTGAAGCTTTCTTT. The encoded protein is CTSSSGTGGMNTEAFF.

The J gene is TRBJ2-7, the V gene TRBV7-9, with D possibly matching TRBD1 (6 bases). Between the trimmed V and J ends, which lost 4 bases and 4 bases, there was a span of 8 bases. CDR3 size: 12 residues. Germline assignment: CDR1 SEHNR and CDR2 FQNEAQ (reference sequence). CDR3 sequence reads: CASSSGEYEQYF. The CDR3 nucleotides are TGTGCCAGCAGCTCAGGGGAGTACGAGCAGTACTTC. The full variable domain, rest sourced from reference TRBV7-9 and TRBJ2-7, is DTGVSQNPRHKITKRGQNVTFRCDPISEHNRLYWYRQTLGQGPEFLTYFQNEAQLEKSRLLSDRFSAERPKGSFSTLEIQRTEQGDSAMYLCASSSGEYEQYFGPGTRLTVT.

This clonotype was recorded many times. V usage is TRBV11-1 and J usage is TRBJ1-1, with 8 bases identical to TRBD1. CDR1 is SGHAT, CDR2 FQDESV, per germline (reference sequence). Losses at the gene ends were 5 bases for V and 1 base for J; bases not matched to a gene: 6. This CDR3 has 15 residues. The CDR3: CASSPDRGSNTEAFF. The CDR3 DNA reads TGTGCCAGCAGCCCTGACAGGGGTTCGAACACTGAAGCTTTCTTT.

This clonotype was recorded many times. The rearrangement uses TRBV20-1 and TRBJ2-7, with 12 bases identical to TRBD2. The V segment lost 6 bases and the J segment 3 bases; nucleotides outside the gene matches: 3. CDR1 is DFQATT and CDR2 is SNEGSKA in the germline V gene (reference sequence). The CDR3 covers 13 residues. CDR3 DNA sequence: TGCAGTGCCAGGACTAGCGGGATCTACGAGCAGTACTTC. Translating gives CSARTSGIYEQYF.

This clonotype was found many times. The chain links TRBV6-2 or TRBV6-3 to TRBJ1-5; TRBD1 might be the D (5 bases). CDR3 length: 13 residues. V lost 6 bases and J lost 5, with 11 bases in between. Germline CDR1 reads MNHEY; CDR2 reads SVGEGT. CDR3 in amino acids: CASSSGAYQPQHF. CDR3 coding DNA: TGTGCCAGCAGCTCCGGGGCCTATCAGCCCCAGCATTTT.

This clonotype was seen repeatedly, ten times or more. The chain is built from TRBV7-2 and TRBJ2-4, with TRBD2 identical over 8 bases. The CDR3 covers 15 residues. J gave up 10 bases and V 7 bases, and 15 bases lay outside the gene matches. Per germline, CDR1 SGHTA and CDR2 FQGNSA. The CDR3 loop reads CASNPTSGNQGIQYF. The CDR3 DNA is TGTGCCAGCAACCCAACTAGCGGCAATCAAGGGATTCAGTACTTC.

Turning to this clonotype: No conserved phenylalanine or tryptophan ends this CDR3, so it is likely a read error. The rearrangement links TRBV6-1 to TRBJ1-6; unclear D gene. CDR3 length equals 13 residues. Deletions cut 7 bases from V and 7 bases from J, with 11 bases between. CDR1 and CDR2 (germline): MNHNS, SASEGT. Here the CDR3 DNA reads TGTGCCAGCAAGACGGGGTGGAATTCACCCCTCCACTCT. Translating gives CASKTGWNSPLHS.

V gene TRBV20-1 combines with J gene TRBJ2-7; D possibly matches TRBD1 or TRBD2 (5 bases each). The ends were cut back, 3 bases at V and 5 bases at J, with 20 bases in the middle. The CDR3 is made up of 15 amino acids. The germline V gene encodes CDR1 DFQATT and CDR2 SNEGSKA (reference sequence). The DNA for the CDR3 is TGCAGTGCTAGGGCCCCGAGGGGAGAGGTCGACGAGCAGTACTTC. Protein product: CSARAPRGEVDEQYF.

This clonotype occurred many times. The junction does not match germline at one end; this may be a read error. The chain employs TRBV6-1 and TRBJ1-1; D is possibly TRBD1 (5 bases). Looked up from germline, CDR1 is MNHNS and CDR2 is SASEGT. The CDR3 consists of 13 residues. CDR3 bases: TGTGCCAGCAGGGAAGGGGCAGGCACTGAAGCTTTCTTT. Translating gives CASREGAGTEAFF.

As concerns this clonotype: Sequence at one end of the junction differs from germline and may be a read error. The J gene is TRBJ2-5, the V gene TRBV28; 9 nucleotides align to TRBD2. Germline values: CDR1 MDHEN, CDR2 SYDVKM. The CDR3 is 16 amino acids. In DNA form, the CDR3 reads TGTACCAGCAGTTCCGCGGGGGGGGCGGGAGAAGAGACCCAGTACTTC. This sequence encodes CTSSSAGGAGEETQYF.

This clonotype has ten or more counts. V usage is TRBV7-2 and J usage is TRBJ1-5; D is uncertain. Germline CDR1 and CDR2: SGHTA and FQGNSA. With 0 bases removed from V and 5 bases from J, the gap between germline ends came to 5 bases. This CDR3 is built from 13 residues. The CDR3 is CASSLARDQPQHF. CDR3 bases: TGTGCCAGCAGCTTAGCGCGGGATCAGCCCCAGCATTTT.

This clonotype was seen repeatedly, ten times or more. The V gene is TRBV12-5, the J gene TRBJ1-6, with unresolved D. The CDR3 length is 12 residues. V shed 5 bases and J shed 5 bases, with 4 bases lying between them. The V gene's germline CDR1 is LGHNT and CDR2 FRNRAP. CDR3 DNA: TGTGCTAGTGGTCAAGATAATTCACCCCTCCACTTT. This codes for CASGQDNSPLHF.

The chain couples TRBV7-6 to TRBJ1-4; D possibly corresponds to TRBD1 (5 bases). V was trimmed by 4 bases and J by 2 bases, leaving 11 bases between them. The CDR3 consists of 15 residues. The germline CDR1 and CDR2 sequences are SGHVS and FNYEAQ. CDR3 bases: TGTGCCAGCAGCTCCCCTTGGGGGACTAATGAAAAACTGTTTTTT. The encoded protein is CASSSPWGTNEKLFF.

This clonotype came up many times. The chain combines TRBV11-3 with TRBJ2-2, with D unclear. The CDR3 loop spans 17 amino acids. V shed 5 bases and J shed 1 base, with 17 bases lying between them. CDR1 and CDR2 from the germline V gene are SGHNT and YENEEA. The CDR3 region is CASSDTPSWENTGELFF. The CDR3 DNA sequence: TGTGCCAGCAGCGATACCCCCTCCTGGGAGAACACCGGGGAGCTGTTTTTT.

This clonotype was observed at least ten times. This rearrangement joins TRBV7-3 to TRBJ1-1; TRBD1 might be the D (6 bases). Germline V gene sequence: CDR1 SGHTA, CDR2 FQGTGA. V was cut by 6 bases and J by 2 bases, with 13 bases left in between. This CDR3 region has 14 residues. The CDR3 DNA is TGTGCCAGCAGTCCACAACAGGGAAACACTGAAGCTTTCTTT. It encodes CASSPQQGNTEAFF.

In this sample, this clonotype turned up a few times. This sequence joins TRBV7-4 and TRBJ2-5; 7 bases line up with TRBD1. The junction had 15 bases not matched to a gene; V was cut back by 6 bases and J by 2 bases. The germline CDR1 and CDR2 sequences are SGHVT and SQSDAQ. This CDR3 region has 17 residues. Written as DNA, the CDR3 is TGTGCCAGCAGACCATATCGCAGGACAGGAAAACAAGAGACCCAGTACTTC. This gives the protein CASRPYRRTGKQETQYF.

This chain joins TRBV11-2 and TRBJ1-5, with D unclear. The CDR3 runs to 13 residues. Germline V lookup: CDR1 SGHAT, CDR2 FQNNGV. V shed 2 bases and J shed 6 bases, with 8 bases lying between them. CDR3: CASSLKSAQPQHF. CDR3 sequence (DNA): TGTGCCAGCAGCTTAAAAAGTGCTCAGCCCCAGCATTTT.

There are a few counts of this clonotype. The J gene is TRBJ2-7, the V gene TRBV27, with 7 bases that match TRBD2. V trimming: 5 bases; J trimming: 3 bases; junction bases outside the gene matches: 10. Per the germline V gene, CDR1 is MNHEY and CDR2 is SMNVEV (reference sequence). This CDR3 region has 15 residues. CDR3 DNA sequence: TGTGCCAGCAGTAAAGGCGCTAGCGGTCTCTACGAGCAGTACTTC. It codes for CASSKGASGLYEQYF.

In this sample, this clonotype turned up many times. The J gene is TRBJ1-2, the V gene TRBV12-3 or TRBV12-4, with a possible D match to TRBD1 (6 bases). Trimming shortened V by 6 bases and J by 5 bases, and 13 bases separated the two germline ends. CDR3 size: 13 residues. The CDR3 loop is CASRWGADYGYTF. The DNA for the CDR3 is TGTGCCAGCAGATGGGGGGCGGATTATGGCTACACCTTC.

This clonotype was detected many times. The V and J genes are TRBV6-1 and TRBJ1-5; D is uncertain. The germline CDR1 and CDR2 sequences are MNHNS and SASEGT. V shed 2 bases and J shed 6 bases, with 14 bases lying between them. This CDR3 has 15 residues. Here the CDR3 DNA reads TGTGCCAGCAGTGAATCCATCCCTGCGGGTCAGCCCCAGCATTTT. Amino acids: CASSESIPAGQPQHF.

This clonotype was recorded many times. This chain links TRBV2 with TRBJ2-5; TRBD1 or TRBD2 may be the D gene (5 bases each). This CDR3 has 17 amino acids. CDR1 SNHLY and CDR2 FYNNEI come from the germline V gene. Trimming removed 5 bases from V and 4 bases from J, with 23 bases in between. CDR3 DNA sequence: TGTGCCAGCAGTACCGGAGGTATCGGTCGGGACGGAGAGACCCAGTACTTC. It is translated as CASSTGGIGRDGETQYF.

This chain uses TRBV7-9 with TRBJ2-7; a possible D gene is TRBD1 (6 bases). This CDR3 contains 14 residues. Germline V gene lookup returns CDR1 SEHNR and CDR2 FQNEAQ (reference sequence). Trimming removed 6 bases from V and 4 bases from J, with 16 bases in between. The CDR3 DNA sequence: TGTGCCAGCAGTCAATCGGGACACCTGTACGAGCAGTACTTC. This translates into CASSQSGHLYEQYF. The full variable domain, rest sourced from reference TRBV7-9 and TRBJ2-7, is DTGVSQNPRHKITKRGQNVTFRCDPISEHNRLYWYRQTLGQGPEFLTYFQNEAQLEKSRLLSDRFSAERPKGSFSTLEIQRTEQGDSAMYLCASSQSGHLYEQYFGPGTRLTVT.

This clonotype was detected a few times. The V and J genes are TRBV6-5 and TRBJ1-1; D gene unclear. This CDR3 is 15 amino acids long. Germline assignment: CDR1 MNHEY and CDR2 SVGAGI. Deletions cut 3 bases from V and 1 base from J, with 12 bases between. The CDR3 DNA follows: TGTGCCAGCAGTTATCTCAGACTCAGGAACACTGAAGCTTTCTTT. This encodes CASSYLRLRNTEAFF.

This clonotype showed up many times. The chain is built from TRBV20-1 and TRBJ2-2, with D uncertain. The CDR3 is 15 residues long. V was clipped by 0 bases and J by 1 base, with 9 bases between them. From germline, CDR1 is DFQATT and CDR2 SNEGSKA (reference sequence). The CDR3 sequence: CSARDTVRNTGELFF. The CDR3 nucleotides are TGCAGTGCTAGAGACACGGTTCGGAACACCGGGGAGCTGTTTTTT.

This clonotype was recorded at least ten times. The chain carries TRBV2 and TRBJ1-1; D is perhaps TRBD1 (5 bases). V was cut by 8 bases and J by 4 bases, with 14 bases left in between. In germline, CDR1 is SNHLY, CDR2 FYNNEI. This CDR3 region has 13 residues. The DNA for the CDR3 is TGTGCCAGCGCCAGAGGGGAGGGCACTGAAGCTTTCTTT. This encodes CASARGEGTEAFF.

This chain's CDR3 is CSVVGSDTQYF. CDR3 DNA sequence: TGCAGCGTTGTGGGCTCCGATACGCAGTATTTT. This sequence joins TRBV29-1 and TRBJ2-3, with D hard to call. V was shortened by 4 bases and J by 6 bases, with 8 bases between the two germline ends. There are 11 residues in the CDR3. Germline CDR1 reads SQVTM; CDR2 reads ANQGSEA.

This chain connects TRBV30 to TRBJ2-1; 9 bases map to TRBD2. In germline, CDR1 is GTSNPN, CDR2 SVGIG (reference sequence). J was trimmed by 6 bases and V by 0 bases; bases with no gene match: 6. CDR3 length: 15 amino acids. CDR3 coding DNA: TGTGCCTGGAGTGTAGGCCTAGCGGGGAGCAATGAGCAGTTCTTC. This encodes CAWSVGLAGSNEQFF.

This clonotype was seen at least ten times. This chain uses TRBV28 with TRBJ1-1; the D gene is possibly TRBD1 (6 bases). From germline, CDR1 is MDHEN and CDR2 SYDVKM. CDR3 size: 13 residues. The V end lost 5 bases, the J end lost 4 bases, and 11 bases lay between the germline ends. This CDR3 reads CASSETGRTEAFF. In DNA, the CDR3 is TGTGCCAGCAGTGAAACAGGGCGCACTGAAGCTTTCTTT. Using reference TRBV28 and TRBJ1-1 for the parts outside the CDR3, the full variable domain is DVKVTQSSRYLVKRTGEKVFLECVQDMDHENMFWYRQDPGLGLRLIYFSYDVKMKEKGDIPEGYSVSREKKERFSLILESASTNQTSMYLCASSETGRTEAFFGQGTRLTVV.